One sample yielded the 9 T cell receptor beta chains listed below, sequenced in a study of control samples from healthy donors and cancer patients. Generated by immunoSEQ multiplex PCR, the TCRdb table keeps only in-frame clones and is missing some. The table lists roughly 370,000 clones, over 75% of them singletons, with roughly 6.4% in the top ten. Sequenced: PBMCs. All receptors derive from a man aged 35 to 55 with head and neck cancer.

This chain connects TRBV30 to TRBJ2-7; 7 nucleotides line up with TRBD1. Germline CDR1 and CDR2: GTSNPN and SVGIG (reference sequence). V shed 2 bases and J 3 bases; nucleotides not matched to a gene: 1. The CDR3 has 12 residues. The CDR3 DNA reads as TGTGCCTGGAGTCGACAGGGCTACGAGCAGTACTTC. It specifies CAWSRQGYEQYF.

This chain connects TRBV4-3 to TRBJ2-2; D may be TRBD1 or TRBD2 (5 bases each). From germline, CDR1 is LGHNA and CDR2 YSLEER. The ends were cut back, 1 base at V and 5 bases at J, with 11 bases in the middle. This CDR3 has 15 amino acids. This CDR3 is CASSQGYGATGELFF. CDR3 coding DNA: TGCGCCAGCAGCCAAGGATACGGGGCGACCGGGGAGCTGTTTTTT.

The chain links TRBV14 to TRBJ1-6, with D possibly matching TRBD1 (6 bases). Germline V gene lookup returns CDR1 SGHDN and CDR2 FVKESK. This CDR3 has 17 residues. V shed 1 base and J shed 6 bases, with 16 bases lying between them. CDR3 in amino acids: CASSQGTAGNGNSPLHF. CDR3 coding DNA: TGTGCCAGCAGCCAAGGGACAGCGGGCAACGGTAATTCACCCCTCCACTTT.

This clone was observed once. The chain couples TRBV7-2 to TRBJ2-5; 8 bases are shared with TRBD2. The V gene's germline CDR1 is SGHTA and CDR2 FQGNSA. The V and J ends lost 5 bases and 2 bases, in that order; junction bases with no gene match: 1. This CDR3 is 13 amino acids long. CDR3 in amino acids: CASSGTRQETQYF. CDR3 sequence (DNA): TGTGCCAGCAGCGGGACTAGGCAAGAGACCCAGTACTTC.

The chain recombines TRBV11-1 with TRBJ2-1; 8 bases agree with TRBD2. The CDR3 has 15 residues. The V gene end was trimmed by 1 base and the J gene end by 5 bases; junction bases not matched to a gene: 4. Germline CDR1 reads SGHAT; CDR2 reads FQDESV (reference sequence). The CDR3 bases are TGTGCCAGCAGCTTAGTAATAGCGGGACACAATGAGCAGTTCTTC. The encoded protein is CASSLVIAGHNEQFF.

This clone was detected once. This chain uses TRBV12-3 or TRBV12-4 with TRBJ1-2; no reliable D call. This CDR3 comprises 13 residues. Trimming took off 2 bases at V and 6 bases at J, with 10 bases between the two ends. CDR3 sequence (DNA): TGTGCCAGCAGTTTACATCACAGTGATGGCTACACCTTC. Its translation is CASSLHHSDGYTF.

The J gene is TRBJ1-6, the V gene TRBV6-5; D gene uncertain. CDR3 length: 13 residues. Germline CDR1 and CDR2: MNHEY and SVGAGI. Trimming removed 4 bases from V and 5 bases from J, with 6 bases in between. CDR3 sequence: CASSLENNSPLHF. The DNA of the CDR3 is TGTGCCAGCAGTTTGGAGAATAATTCACCCCTCCACTTT.

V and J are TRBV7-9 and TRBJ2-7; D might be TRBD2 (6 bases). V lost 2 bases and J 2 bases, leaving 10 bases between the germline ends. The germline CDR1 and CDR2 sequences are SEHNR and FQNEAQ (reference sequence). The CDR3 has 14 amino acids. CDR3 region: CASSLTEGTYEQYF. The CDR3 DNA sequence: TGTGCCAGCAGCTTAACGGAGGGAACCTACGAGCAGTACTTC.

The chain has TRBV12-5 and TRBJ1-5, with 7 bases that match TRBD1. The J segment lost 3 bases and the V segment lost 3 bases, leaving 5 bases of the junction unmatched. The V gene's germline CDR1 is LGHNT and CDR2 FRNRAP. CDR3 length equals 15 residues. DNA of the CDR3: TGTGCTAGTGGTTTAGGGACAGTGGTCAATCAGCCCCAGCATTTT. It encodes CASGLGTVVNQPQHF.